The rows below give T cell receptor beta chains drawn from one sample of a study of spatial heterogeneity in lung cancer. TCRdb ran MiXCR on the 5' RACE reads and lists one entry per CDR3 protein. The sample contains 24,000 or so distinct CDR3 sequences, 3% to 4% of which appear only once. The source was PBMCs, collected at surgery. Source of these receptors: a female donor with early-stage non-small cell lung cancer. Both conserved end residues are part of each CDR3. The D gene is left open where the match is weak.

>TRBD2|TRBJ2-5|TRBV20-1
CSARDGTSGETQYF
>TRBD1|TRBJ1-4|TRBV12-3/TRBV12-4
CASSLPQGAYVSTNEKLFF
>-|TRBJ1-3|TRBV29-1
CSVDQDASGNTIYF
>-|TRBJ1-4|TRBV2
CASTGRVVEKLFF
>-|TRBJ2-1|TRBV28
CASSLSGYNEQFF
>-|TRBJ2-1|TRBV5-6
CASSPLGEPRPYNEQFF
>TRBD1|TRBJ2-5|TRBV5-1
CASSLGTGGQISKETQYF
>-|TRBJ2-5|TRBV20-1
CSGAQGSRETQYF
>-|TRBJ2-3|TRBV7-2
CASSFTGILLTPDTQYF
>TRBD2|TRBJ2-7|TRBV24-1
CATRLATSGRAYEQYF
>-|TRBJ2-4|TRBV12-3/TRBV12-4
CASSLAVLGERTNIQYF
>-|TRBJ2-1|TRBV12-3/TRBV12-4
CASRPGEVNEQFF
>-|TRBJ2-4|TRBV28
CASSSETDSGIQYF
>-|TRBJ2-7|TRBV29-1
CSGRDTTYEQYF
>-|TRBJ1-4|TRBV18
CASSPGPGWNEKLFF
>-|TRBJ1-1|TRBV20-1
CSARDLQSWGLETEAFF
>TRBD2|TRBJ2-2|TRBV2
CASSAAGLAGGSNTGELFF
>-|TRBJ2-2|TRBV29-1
CSVTYSQGTGELFF
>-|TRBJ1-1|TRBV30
CAWKITEAFF
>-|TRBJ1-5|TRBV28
CASRTHPDQPQHF
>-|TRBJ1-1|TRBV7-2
CASSQKPSYTEAFF
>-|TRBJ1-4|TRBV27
CASSLLVNEKLFF
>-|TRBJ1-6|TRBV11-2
CASSGGGAGNSPLHF
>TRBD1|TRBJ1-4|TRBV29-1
CSVAGGTGVEKLFF
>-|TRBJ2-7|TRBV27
CASSLAGVYEQYF
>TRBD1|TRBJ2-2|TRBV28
CATTYGQGAGELFF
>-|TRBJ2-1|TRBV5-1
CASSVVSRLNEQFF
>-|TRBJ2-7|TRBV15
CATSRGPGDGEQYF
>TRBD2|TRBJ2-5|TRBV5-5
CASSLELAGVETQYF
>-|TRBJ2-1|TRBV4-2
CASSQGGFSASDHNEQFF
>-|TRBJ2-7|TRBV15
CATSRDIGQSEQYF
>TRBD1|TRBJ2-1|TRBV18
CASSLGQGSYNEQFF
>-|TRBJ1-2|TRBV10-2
CASSESSRDYTF
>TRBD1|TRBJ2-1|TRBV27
CASSFAQGDYNEQFF
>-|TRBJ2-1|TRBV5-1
CASSLGDNNEQFF
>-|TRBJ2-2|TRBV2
CASLWRANTGELFF
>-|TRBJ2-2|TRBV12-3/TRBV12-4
CASSTQAGELFF
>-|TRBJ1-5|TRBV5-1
CASSLSGVRNQPQHF
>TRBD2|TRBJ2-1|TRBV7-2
CASSLAGTSGHYNEQFF
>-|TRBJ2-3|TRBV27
CASSPSGAHSTDTQYF
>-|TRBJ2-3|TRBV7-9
CASSFDPLEGENTDTQYF
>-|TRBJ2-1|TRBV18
CASSPINEQFF
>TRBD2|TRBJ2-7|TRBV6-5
CASSPRGGTAYEQYF
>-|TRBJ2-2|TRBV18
CASSPALRTGELFF
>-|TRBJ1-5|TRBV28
CASSTDIPSFYSNQPQHF
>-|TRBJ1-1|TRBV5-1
CASTVQSMNTEAFF
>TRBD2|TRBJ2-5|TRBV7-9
CASSMGLDPETQYF
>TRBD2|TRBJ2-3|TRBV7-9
CASSIPGLAGLADTQYF
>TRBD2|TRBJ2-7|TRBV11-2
CASSQWLAGGYEQYF
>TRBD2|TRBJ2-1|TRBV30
CAWSSSGRHEQFF
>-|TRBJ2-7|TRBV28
CASSSQGEVAYEQYF
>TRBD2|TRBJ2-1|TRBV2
CASRKTSGSGNEQFF
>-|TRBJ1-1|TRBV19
CASSKTHAGDTEAFF
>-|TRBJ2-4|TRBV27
CASSSNFLAKNIQYF
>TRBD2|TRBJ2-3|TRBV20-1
CSAAGTSGERDTQYF